This T cell receptor (beta chain) was retrieved from a study of cytomegalovirus exposure and HLA in healthy donors (dated by TCRdb to 2016 to 2017). Regarding the study in general: In an earlier analysis of 550 to 750 of the donors, 250 to 300 Gb of sequence data and 90 million to 130 million unique TCR beta sequences from about 179 million T cells were reported. The study combined high-throughput TCR immunosequencing, statistical association of individual TCRs with disease status, and machine learning to predict cytomegalovirus infection status. The study used immunosequencing to profile the T cell repertoires of under 700 subjects and linked those repertoires to cytomegalovirus serostatus. About 280 gigabases of sequencing data and 70 million to 95 million unique TCR sequences made up an early release that covered roughly 670 HLA-typed donors. Donor age, sex, ethnicity and CMV serostatus were compiled together with the repertoire data. Besides the first cohort of roughly 640 subjects, a separate validation cohort made up of roughly 130 different subjects was used. A later genetic analysis took genome-wide SNP genotypes for about 65% of the 666 donors and used that subset as a discovery cohort. Typing coverage differed by locus: A, B, C, DRB1 and DQB1 were typed in about 629-630 donors, DQA1 in 522, DPA1 in around 610, and DPB1 in 450 to 490. HLA typing included class I and class II loci at four-digit resolution. The aim of the study was to test whether cataloging public T cell receptors could identify signatures of past pathogen exposure. An earlier analysis of fewer than 750 of the donors used high-throughput TCR beta sequencing to judge whether each TCR beta V gene segment behaved as functional or pseudogenic. Rather than drawing on any new phenotypic data, the later analysis identified candidate immune exposures from TCR beta sequences and the way those sequences occurred across donors. Across some 400 genotyped donors of the cohort, an average of approximately 240,000 unique TCR beta nucleotide sequences per donor were sequenced, and approximately 17% of those sequences were non-productive. Every discovery cohort repertoire had been produced on one sequencing platform. Because of strong linkage in the cohort, a few DR-DQ haplotypes were treated as single units for association and clustering. In a later analysis, previously published TCR beta repertoires from 500 to 750 donors were re-analyzed and high-resolution HLA genotyping was added so that TCR occurrence patterns could be studied. Of the 398 genotyped donors, about 80% fell in the genetic ancestry cluster associated with self-reported Caucasian donors. Overall study results and their limits: This cohort had only TCR beta chains sequenced, and the lack of alpha or paired-chain data limited which features could be detected. According to a later genetic analysis, donors in an Asian-associated ancestry cluster had fewer N-insertions in productive TCRs than the approximately 610-donor mean. Because some donors lacked HLA typing at each locus, the association tests relied only on the typed subset. Most TCR sequences were observed very rarely across donors, whereas some public TCRs were present in many individuals. Some 15 rarely observed V segments, including chromosome 9 orphons, were excluded from the earlier analysis of about 500 of the donors because counts were too low. A further reported finding was that TCR beta sequences accurately predicted the HLA-A and HLA-B alleles for most subjects in the first cohort. It was suggested by the authors that the approach could potentially be generalized to other disease states and immunological phenotypes. Correlated functional status among segregating V segments might reflect linkage disequilibrium, but an unknown experimental factor could not be ruled out. The sequencing pipeline was judged likely to have produced a cluster of highly shared sequence variants as a technical artifact. In a later analysis, the rate of TCR association differed among HLA loci, with DRB1 alleles having the most associated TCRs and HLA-C alleles having the fewest. The only immune exposure information available for the cohort was CMV serostatus. Several of the top co-occurrence clusters appeared to be linked to parvovirus B19, influenza, CMV and Epstein-Barr virus, according to a later analysis. An earlier analysis of approximately 600 of the donors showed that most TCR beta V segments appeared in productive rearrangements either about 90% or about 30% of the time, which broadly matched IMGT annotations. Three of the identified cytomegalovirus-associated TCR beta chains were confirmed in vitro to be specific for cytomegalovirus antigens. A later analysis found that most CMV-associated TCR beta chains appeared HLA-restricted, with HLA associations seemingly driven largely by CMV exposure. When HLA alleles, especially DR and DQ, strongly co-occurred, attributing TCR associations to individual alleles was difficult. The presence/absence analyses assumed that sequencing depth was roughly uniform across donors, and that assumption may not be true. The 87-base-pair reads could not distinguish some IMGT-functional V segments, including TRBV6-2 and TRBV6-3, so those segments were excluded. V-gene and J-gene trimming of TCR beta chains was associated with a missense DCLRE1C variant in a later genetic analysis, and the association was replicated in an independent cohort. The study gave a list of 150 to 200 TCR beta chains associated with cytomegalovirus. The classifier was reported to diagnose cytomegalovirus status with high specificity and sensitivity in both the original and validation cohorts. Compared with equally common non-associated chains, HLA-associated TCR beta chains in a later analysis were more clonally expanded and had lower generation probabilities. A later analysis associated 15,000 to 20,000 TCR beta sequences with specific HLA alleles at a false discovery rate of 0.05.

CDR1 MRHNA and CDR2 SNTAGT are derived from the germline V gene. The V and J ends are trimmed by 5 bases and 2 bases, leaving 17 bases between them. From cysteine to phenylalanine, the CDR3 is 16 amino acids long. The CDR3 DNA has 48 bases and is translated from base 1. The cohort was made up of hundreds of healthy bone marrow donors. At the time of sampling, all cohort members were nominally healthy, though unrecorded immune exposures were likely present. The donor was CMV seronegative and belonged to the group of over 300 seronegative cohort members. Each donor provided a peripheral blood sample, and peripheral blood mononuclear cells were used for TCR beta sequencing. The Qiagen DNeasy Blood Extraction Kit was used to extract genomic DNA from the blood cell samples. About this clone itself: This receptor's antigen is unknown. No qualities accompany the bases; no much larger clone lies one base away.

Preparation of the library involved the immunoSEQ multiplex PCR assay. A mixture of 60 forward primers for TCR Vbeta segments and 13 reverse primers for TCR Jbeta segments was used in the multiplex PCR. The CDR3 region of rearranged TCR beta genes was amplified from genomic DNA by a multiplex PCR assay. On the Illumina HiSeq System, the amplified TCR beta libraries were sequenced as 87-base-pair reads. Under the source paper's analysis protocol: A later analysis counted tens of millions of unique TCR beta chains across the 600 to 850 repertoires, and roughly 9.9 million of these chains were shared by at least two donors. To remove PCR and sequencing errors, raw reads were error-corrected and collapsed into unique sequences using a nearest-neighbor algorithm that merged closely related sequences. V, D and J gene segments were assigned by aligning CDR3 sequences to IMGT reference sequences. For a sequence to be retained, at least a six-nucleotide match to both a V gene segment and a J gene segment was required. Rearrangements were called productive when the CDR3 lacked stop codons and stayed in frame with V and J; all others were non-productive. CDR3 was defined according to IMGT convention as the region running from the second conserved V-encoded cysteine to the conserved J-encoded phenylalanine. Sequences without an unambiguous match to a single V gene segment were excluded from the earlier analysis of 450 to 650 of the donors. An earlier analysis of a few hundred of the donors called V segments functional above 56.7% productive rearrangements and segregating when the between-donor standard deviation exceeded 5%. A statistical classification framework was developed to diagnose cytomegalovirus status using the catalog of TCR beta chain sequences. A later analysis assigned V and J genes by comparing TCR nucleotide sequences with IMGT/GENE-DB human TR gene sequences. The TCRdist pipeline was used in a later analysis to assign CDR3 sequences and most-parsimonious VDJ recombination scenarios. In a later analysis, every TCR beta chain was defined by the combination of its CDR3 amino acid sequence and its V-gene family, and reads without a unique V-gene family were dropped. In a later analysis, around 650 highly shared, low-generation-probability nucleotide sequences were removed to address suspected cross-contamination and a sequencing artifact. In a later analysis, a clonal expansion index for each public chain was calculated from normalized within-repertoire ranks of inferred template counts. A later analysis computed generation probabilities with a VDJ recombination model fitted to out-of-frame rearrangements, and checked the results against IGoR. Hypergeometric tests were used in a later analysis to score TCR-TCR, TCR-HLA and TCR-CMV co-occurrence, with a repertoire-size bias correction applied to the TCR pairs. In a later analysis, false discovery rates were estimated by permuting HLA or CMV assignments 20 times. In a later analysis, co-occurring TCRs were grouped with DBSCAN, and TCRdist sequence similarity was added when clustering was performed within HLA-allele-positive subsets. For co-occurrence clustering, repertoires with fewer than 30,000 or more than 120,000 public chains were excluded, along with about five repertoires with anomalous nucleotide sharing. Sourced from immuneACCESS, this table was stored by TCRdb with only in-frame sequences that have V and J called. A share of the clones is absent; for the studies checked, an unresolved V gene accounts for under half, and the remainder has no known explanation. Clonal size and the V and J genes are those of that table, whereas D and trimming came from the DNA. For this sample there are under 150,000 clones; about 80% appear just once. 2.7% of the sample goes to the ten largest clones.

Recombination linked TRBV6-4 to TRBJ2-3; a tentative D call is TRBD2 (5 bases match). Source material: PBMCs. The receptor's source is a boy aged 2 to 10 in good health and CMV-seronegative. The CDR3 is CASSPSAELPTDTQYF. The DNA sequence is as follows: TGTGCCAGCAGTCCTTCAGCGGAACTCCCCACAGATACGCAGTATTTT.